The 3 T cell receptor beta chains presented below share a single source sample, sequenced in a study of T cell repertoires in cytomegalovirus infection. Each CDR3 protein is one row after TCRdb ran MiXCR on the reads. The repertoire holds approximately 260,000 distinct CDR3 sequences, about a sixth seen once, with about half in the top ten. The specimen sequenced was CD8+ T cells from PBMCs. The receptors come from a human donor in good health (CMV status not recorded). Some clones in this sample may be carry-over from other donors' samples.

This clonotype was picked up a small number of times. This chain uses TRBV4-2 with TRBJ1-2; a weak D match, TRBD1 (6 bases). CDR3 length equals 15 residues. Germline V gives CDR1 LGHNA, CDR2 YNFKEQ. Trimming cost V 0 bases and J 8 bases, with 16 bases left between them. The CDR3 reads CASSQDMGAKLGYTF. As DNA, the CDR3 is TGTGCCAGCAGCCAAGACATGGGGGCGAAGTTAGGCTACACCTTC.

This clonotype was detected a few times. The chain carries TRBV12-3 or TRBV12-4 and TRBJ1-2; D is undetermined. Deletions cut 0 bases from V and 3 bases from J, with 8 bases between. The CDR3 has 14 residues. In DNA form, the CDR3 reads TGTGCCAGCAGTTTAGCGCCCGTGGACTATGGCTACACCTTC. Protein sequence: CASSLAPVDYGYTF.

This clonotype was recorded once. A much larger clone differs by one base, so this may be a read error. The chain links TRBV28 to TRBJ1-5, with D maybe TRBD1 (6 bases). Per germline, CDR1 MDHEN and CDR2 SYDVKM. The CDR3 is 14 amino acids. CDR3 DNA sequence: TGTGCCAGCAGTTTATTCAGGGGTGGTCAGTCCCAGCATTTT. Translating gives CASSLFRGGQSQHF.